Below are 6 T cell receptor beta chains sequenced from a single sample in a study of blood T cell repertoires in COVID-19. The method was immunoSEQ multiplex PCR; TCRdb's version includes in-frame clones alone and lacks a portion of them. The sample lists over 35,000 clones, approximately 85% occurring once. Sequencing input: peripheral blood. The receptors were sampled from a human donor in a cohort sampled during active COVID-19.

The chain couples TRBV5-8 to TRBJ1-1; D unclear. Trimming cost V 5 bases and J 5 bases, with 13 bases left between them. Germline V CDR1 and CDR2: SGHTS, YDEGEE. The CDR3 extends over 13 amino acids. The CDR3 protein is CASRFRGGTEAFF. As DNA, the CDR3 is TGTGCCAGCAGATTCCGGGGTGGGACTGAAGCTTTCTTT.

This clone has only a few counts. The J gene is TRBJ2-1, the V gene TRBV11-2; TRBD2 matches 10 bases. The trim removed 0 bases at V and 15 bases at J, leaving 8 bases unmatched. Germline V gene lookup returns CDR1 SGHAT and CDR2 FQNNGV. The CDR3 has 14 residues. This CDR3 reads CASSLDYLAGEGFF. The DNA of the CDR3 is TGTGCCAGCAGCTTAGATTACCTAGCGGGGGAGGGGTTCTTC. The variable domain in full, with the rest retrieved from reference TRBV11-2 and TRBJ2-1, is EAGVAQSPRYKIIEKRQSVAFWCNPISGHATLYWYQQILGQGPKLLIQFQNNGVVDDSQLPKDRFSAERLKGVDSTLKIQPAKLEDSAVYLCASSLDYLAGEGFFGPGTRLTVL.

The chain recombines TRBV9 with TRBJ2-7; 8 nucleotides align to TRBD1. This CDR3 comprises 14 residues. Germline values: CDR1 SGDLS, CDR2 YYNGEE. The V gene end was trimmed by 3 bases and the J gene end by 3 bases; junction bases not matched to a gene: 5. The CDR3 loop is CASSARTGNYEQYF. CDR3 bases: TGTGCCAGCAGCGCCAGGACAGGGAACTACGAGCAGTACTTC.

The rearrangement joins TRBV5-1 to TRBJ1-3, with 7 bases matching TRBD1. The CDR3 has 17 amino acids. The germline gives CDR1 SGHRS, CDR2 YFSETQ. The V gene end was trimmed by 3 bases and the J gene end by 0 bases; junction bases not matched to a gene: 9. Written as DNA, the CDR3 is TGCGCCAGCAGCTCACACCTGACAGGGCTCTCTGGAAACACCATATATTTT. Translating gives CASSSHLTGLSGNTIYF.

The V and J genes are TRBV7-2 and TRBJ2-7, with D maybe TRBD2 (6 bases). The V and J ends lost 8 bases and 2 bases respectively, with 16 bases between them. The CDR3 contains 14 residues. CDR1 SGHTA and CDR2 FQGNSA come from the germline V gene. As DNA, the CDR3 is TGTGCCAGCTCACGGGAGACCTCCGCCTACGAGCAGTACTTC. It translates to CASSRETSAYEQYF.

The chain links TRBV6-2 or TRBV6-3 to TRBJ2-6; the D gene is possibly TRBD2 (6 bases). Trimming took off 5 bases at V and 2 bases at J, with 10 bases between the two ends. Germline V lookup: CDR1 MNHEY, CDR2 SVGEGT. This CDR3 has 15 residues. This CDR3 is CASSGGLTGANVLTF. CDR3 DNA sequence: TGTGCCAGCAGTGGAGGACTAACTGGGGCCAACGTCCTGACTTTC.